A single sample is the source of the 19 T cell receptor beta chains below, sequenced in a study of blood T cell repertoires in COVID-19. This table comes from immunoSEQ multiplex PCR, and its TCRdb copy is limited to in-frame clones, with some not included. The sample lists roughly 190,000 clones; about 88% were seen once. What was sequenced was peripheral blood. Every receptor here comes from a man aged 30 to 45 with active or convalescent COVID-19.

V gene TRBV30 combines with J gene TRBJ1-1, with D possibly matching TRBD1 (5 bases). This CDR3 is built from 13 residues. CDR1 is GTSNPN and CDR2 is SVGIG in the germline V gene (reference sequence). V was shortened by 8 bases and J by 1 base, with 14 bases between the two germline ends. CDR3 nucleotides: TGTGCCAAACGGAAGGGGCCGAACACTGAAGCTTTCTTT. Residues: CAKRKGPNTEAFF.

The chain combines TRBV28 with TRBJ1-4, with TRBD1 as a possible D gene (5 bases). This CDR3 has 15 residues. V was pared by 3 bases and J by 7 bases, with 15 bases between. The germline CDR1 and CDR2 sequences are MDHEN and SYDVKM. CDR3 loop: CASSFVMGGGEKLFF. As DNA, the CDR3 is TGTGCCAGCAGTTTCGTGATGGGGGGGGGTGAAAAACTGTTTTTT.

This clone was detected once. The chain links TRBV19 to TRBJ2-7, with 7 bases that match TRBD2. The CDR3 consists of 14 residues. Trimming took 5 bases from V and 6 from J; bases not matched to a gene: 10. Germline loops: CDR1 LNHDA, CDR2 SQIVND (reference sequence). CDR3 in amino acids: CASSSRTRAGEQYF. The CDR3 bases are TGTGCCAGTAGTTCCCGGACTAGAGCTGGCGAGCAGTACTTC.

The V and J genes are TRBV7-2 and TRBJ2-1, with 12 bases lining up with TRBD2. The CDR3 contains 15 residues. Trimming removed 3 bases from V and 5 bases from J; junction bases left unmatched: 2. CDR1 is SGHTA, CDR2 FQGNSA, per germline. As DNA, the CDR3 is TGTGCCAGCAGCTTCCTAGCGGGGGGGCACAATGAGCAGTTCTTC. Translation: CASSFLAGGHNEQFF.

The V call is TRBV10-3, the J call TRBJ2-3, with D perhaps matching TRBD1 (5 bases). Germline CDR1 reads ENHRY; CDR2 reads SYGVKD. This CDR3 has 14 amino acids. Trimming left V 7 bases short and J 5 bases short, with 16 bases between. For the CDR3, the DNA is TGTGCCATCAATGGAGCAGGGAAGAAAGATACGCAGTATTTT. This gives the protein CAINGAGKKDTQYF.

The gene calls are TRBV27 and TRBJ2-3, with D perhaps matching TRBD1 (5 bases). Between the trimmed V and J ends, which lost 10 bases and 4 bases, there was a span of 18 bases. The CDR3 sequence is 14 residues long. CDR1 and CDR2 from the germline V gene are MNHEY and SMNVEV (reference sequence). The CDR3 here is CATLRQINADTQYF. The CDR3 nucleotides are TGTGCCACCTTAAGACAGATTAACGCAGATACGCAGTATTTT.

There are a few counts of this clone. The CDR3 DNA reads as TGTGCCAGCAGCCAAGACCCGGGGTCCTACGAGCAGTACTTC. It translates to CASSQDPGSYEQYF. This chain joins TRBV3-1 (or the pseudogene TRBV3-2) and TRBJ2-7; possibly TRBD2 for D (5 bases). Germline lookup yields CDR1 LGHDT and CDR2 YNNKEL (reference sequence). This CDR3 contains 14 residues. With 0 bases removed from V and 1 base from J, the gap between germline ends came to 7 bases.

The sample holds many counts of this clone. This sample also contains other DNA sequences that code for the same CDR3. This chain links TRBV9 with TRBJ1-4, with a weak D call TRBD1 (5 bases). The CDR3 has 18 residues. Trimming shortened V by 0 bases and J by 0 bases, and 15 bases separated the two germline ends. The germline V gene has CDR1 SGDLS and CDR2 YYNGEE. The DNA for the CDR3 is TGTGCCAGCAGCGTAGGGCTCGGGGGAGGTGCAACTAATGAAAAACTGTTTTTT. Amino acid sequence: CASSVGLGGGATNEKLFF.

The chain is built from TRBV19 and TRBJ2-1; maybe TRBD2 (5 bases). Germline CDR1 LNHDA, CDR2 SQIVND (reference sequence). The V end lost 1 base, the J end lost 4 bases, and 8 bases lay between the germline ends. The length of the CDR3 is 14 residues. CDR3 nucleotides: TGTGCCAGTAGTATAGGCAGACTATACAATGAGCAGTTCTTC. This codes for CASSIGRLYNEQFF.

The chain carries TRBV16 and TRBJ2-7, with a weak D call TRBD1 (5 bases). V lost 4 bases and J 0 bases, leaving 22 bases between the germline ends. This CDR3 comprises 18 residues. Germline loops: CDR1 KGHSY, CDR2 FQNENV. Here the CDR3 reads CASSLRRPTMDNSYEQYV. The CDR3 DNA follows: TGTGCCAGCAGCCTACGACGCCCAACCATGGACAACTCCTACGAGCAGTACGTC.

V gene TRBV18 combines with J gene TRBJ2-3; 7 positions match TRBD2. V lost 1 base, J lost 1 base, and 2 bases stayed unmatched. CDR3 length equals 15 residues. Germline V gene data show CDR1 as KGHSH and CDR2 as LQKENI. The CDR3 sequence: CASSPRTSGTDTQYF. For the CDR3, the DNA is TGTGCCAGCTCACCACGAACTAGCGGCACAGATACGCAGTATTTT. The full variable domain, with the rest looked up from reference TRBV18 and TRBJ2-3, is NAGVMQNPRHLVRRRGQEARLRCSPMKGHSHVYWYRQLPEEGLKFMVYLQKENIIDESGMPKERFSAEFPKEGPSILRIQQVVRGDSAAYFCASSPRTSGTDTQYFGPGTRLTVL.

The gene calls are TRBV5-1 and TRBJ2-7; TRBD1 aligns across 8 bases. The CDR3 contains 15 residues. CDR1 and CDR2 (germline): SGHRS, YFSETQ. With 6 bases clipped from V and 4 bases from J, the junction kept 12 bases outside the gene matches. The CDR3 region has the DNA TGCGCCAGCACCCTCGGACAGGGAGGACCGTACGAGCAGTACTTC. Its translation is CASTLGQGGPYEQYF.

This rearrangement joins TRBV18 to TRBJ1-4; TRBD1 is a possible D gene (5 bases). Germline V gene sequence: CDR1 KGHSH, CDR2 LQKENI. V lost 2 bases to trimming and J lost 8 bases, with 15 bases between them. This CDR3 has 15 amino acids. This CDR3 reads CASSPGVQAGEKLFF. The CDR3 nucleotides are TGTGCCAGCTCACCAGGGGTACAGGCTGGGGAAAAACTGTTTTTT.

Written as DNA, the CDR3 is TGTGCCACCTCCGCCTGGGGGCAGAACACTGAAGCTTTCTTT. Translating it yields CATSAWGQNTEAFF. This sequence joins TRBV18 and TRBJ1-1; perhaps TRBD1 as D (6 bases). Trimming removed 10 bases at V and 1 base at J, with 16 bases between. Looked up from germline, CDR1 is KGHSH and CDR2 is LQKENI. The CDR3 spans 14 residues. The entire variable domain, with the rest obtained from reference TRBV18 and TRBJ1-1, is as follows: NAGVMQNPRHLVRRRGQEARLRCSPMKGHSHVYWYRQLPEEGLKFMVYLQKENIIDESGMPKERFSAEFPKEGPSILRIQQVVRGDSAAYFCATSAWGQNTEAFFGQGTRLTVV.

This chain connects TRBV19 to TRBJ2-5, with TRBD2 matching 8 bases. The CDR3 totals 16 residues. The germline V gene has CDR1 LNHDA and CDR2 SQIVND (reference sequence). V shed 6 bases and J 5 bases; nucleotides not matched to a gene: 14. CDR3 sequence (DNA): TGTGCCAGTAGGTCGGCAGGGACTAGAGAGGGGGAGACCCAGTACTTC. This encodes CASRSAGTREGETQYF.

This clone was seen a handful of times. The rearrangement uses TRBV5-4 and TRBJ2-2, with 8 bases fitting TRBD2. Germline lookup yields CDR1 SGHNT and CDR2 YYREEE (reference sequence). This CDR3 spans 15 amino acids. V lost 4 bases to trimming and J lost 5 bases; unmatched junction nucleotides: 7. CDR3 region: CASSTAGGGTGELFF. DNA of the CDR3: TGTGCCAGCAGCACGGCGGGAGGAGGGACCGGGGAGCTGTTTTTT.

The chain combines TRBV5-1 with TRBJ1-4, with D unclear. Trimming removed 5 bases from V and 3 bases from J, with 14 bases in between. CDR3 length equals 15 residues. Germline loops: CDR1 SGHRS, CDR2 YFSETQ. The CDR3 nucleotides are TGCGCCAGCAGATCAAACAGCTTGCCTAATGAAAAACTGTTTTTT. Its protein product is CASRSNSLPNEKLFF.

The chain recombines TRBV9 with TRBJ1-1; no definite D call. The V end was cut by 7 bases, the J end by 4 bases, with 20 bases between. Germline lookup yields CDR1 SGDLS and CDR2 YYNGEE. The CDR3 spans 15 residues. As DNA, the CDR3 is TGTGCCAGCGATTTGATGGGCGAGGGATTCACTGAAGCTTTCTTT. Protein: CASDLMGEGFTEAFF.

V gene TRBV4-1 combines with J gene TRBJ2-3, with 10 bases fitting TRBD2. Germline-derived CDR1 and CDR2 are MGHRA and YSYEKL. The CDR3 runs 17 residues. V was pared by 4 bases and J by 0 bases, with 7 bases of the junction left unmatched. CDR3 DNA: TGCGCCAGCAGCCCTAGCGGGGGAGCATATAGCACAGATACGCAGTATTTT. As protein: CASSPSGGAYSTDTQYF.